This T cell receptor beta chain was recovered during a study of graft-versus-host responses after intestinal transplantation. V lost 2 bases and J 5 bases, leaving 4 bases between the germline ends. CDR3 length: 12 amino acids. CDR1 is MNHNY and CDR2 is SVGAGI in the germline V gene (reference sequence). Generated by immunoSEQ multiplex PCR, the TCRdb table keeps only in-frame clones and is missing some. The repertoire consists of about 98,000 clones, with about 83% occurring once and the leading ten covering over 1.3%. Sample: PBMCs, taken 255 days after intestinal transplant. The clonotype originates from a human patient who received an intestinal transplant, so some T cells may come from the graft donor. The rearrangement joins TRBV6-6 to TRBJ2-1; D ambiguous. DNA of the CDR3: TGTGCCAGCAGTTACGGACACAATGAGCAGTTCTTC. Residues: CASSYGHNEQFF.